The 7 T cell receptor beta chains reported below all come from one sample, sequenced in a study of blood T cell repertoires in COVID-19. The table came from immunoSEQ multiplex PCR; TCRdb's copy has only in-frame clones and leaves some out. Seen here are 310,000 or so clones, 87% observed once, and the top ten hold under 7%. The sequenced sample consisted of PBMCs or T cells enriched from blood (not recorded which). The receptors were sampled from a woman between 40 and 55 years old who had recovered from COVID-19.

This clone has a handful of counts. This chain links TRBV19 with TRBJ2-1; 7 nucleotides line up with TRBD1. CDR3 length: 13 amino acids. CDR1 is LNHDA, CDR2 SQIVND, per germline (reference sequence). CDR3 loop: CASTGNVYNEQFF. As DNA, the CDR3 is TGTGCTTCGACAGGGAATGTGTACAATGAGCAGTTCTTC.

The rearrangement uses TRBV2 and TRBJ2-7; 8 bases line up with TRBD2. In germline, CDR1 is SNHLY, CDR2 FYNNEI. The CDR3 covers 13 residues. Unmatched junction bases numbered 3, after V lost 6 bases and J lost 2 bases. The CDR3 region is CASSGGVAYEQYF. CDR3 sequence (DNA): TGTGCCAGCAGCGGGGGGGTCGCCTACGAGCAGTACTTC.

CDR3 loop: CASSSHRQETQYF. The CDR3 bases are TGTGCCAGCAGCTCTCACCGACAGGAGACCCAGTACTTC. The V and J genes are TRBV7-2 and TRBJ2-5, with TRBD1 as a possible D gene (5 bases). The length of the CDR3 is 13 residues. Germline assignment: CDR1 SGHTA and CDR2 FQGNSA. Trimming took off 4 bases at V and 5 bases at J, with 11 bases between the two ends.

This chain joins TRBV2 and TRBJ1-2, with 7 positions matching TRBD1. With 6 bases clipped from V and 3 bases from J, the junction kept 7 bases outside the gene matches. The CDR3 has 14 amino acids. The germline gives CDR1 SNHLY, CDR2 FYNNEI. The CDR3 spells CASRGDSTYYGYTF. The DNA for the CDR3 is TGTGCCAGCAGGGGGGACAGTACATACTATGGCTACACCTTC.

This clone was seen once. This sequence joins TRBV7-2 and TRBJ2-5; 13 bases line up with TRBD2. V trimming: 5 bases; J trimming: 2 bases; junction bases outside the gene matches: 5. The CDR3 is made up of 16 amino acids. CDR1 is SGHTA and CDR2 is FQGNSA in the germline V gene. In DNA, the CDR3 is TGTGCCAGCAGCGCCGGACTAGCGGGGGTACAAGAGACCCAGTACTTC. This sequence encodes CASSAGLAGVQETQYF.

The sample holds one count of this clone. The chain combines TRBV5-1 with TRBJ2-2; unclear D gene. Germline CDR1 SGHRS, CDR2 YFSETQ. The CDR3 covers 13 residues. V was trimmed by 3 bases and J by 1 base, leaving 4 bases between them. As DNA, the CDR3 is TGCGCCAGCAGCTCAGAGAACACCGGGGAGCTGTTTTTT. Translated: CASSSENTGELFF.

This chain joins TRBV11-2 and TRBJ2-1; 13 positions agree with TRBD2. Trimming cost V 3 bases and J 7 bases; bases outside gene matches: 9. The CDR3 loop spans 17 amino acids. CDR1 is SGHAT and CDR2 is FQNNGV in the germline V gene. DNA for the CDR3: TGTGCCAGCAGCTTTTCCGGGACTAGCGGGATCTCTAATGAGCAGTTCTTC. It encodes CASSFSGTSGISNEQFF.